This T cell receptor (beta chain) was retrieved from a study of Graves' ophthalmopathy and Graves' hyperthyroidism. The ends were cut back, 1 base at V and 2 bases at J, with 8 bases in the middle. The CDR3 extends over 15 amino acids. Remarks on this clonotype: The antigen is unknown.

Using RNA transcripts, the TCR beta CDR3 regions were amplified. First-round RT-PCR with HTBI primers preceded a second-round multiplex PCR. TCRdb called the multiplex PCR reads again in MiXCR, with one record for every CDR3 protein. Of 900,000 to 1,200,000 distinct CDR3 sequences in the sample, less than 45% were seen once. As diagnostic evidence, clinical symptoms, serum thyroxine, TRAb, thyroid ultrasound and orbital computed tomography were relied upon. General study results and limits: Most expanded clonotypes from thyroid (those above 0.001 frequency) were also found in blood. As the model predicted ophthalmopathy progression, it achieved a sensitivity of just over 70% and a specificity of more than 72%. From stable hyperthyroidism, ophthalmopathy was separated by a 13-signature model with about 88% sensitivity and about 81% specificity.

The sequencing input was peripheral blood or thyroid tissue (not recorded which). The sequence was obtained from an adult man with Graves' hyperthyroidism. This chain uses TRBV12-3 or TRBV12-4 with TRBJ1-4; no definite D call. The CDR3 DNA reads as TGTGCCAGCAGTTTAGAAGGGTTGACTAATGAAAAACTGTTTTTT. Translating gives CASSLEGLTNEKLFF.